This T cell receptor (beta chain) was identified in a study of cytomegalovirus exposure and HLA in healthy donors. 13 Jbeta primers and 60 Vbeta primers were used for the PCR. Method: immunoSEQ multiplex PCR; TCRdb's copy keeps in-frame clones and lacks some. The repertoire holds about 110,000 clones, more than 70% seen once, with roughly 2.9% in the top ten. Sequencing was done on a sample of PBMCs. The TCR comes from a woman aged 55-75 years in good health and CMV-seropositive.

CDR3 coding DNA: TGCGCCAGCAGCCGGGGGACAGGGGAGGCCTACGAGCAGTACTTC. Translated, it gives CASSRGTGEAYEQYF. The chain couples TRBV5-1 to TRBJ2-7, with 10 bases matching TRBD1. Losses at the gene ends were 4 bases for V and 2 bases for J; bases not matched to a gene: 6. This CDR3 has 15 residues. Germline values: CDR1 SGHRS, CDR2 YFSETQ.